The 24 T cell receptor beta chains listed next were all sequenced from one sample in a study of OX40 agonist ivuxolimab in advanced cancers. This table comes from immunoSEQ multiplex PCR, and its TCRdb copy is limited to in-frame clones, with some not included. This table holds approximately 70,000 clones, 70% to 90% found once. Material: CD4+ or CD8+ T cells sorted from blood, obtained in a trial of the OX40 agonist ivuxolimab. These receptors were obtained from an adult with an advanced solid tumor such as melanoma, head and neck, liver or kidney cancer.

This rearrangement joins TRBV11-3 to TRBJ1-2; D perhaps matches TRBD1 (6 bases). The CDR3 sequence is 14 residues long. Germline loops: CDR1 SGHNT, CDR2 YENEEA. Between the trimmed V and J ends, which lost 5 bases and 1 base, there was a span of 11 bases. CDR3 in amino acids: CASSPRGFNYGYTF. CDR3 bases: TGTGCCAGCAGCCCAAGGGGGTTTAACTATGGCTACACCTTC.

The rearrangement uses TRBV5-1 and TRBJ2-3; 9 nucleotides match TRBD2. The CDR3 length is 15 residues. With V trimmed by 5 bases and J by 0 bases, 4 bases remained unmatched. CDR1 and CDR2 from the germline V gene are SGHRS and YFSETQ. CDR3 loop: CASSGGRASTDTQYF. CDR3 nucleotide sequence: TGCGCCAGCAGTGGCGGGAGGGCTAGCACAGATACGCAGTATTTT.

The chain recombines TRBV6-1 with TRBJ2-1, with 8 nucleotides matching TRBD2. Trimming removed 1 base from V and 3 bases from J; junction bases left unmatched: 2. The CDR3 spans 15 residues. Germline assignment: CDR1 MNHNS and CDR2 SASEGT. The CDR3 loop reads CASSEGGGLYNEQFF. Here the CDR3 DNA reads TGTGCCAGCAGTGAAGGCGGGGGGCTCTACAATGAGCAGTTCTTC.

This chain connects TRBV27 to TRBJ1-2, with a tentative D call TRBD1 (6 bases). The CDR3 is 15 residues long. CDR1 and CDR2 (germline): MNHEY, SMNVEV (reference sequence). The V and J ends lost 6 bases and 0 bases respectively, with 14 bases between them. The CDR3 spells CASSRSGTTNYGYTF. CDR3 sequence (DNA): TGTGCCAGCAGCCGATCCGGGACAACTAACTATGGCTACACCTTC.

This chain connects TRBV5-1 to TRBJ2-1; 9 nucleotides line up with TRBD2. There are 16 residues in the CDR3. With 0 bases clipped from V and 4 bases from J, the junction kept 5 bases outside the gene matches. Germline V gene sequence: CDR1 SGHRS, CDR2 YFSETQ. CDR3 sequence (DNA): TGCGCCAGCAGCTTGGACCCTAGCGGGGAGTACAATGAGCAGTTCTTC. This sequence encodes CASSLDPSGEYNEQFF.

The chain uses TRBV19 and TRBJ2-7; TRBD1 agrees at 7 bases. J gave up 2 bases and V 5 bases, and 6 bases lay outside the gene matches. CDR1 is LNHDA and CDR2 is SQIVND in the germline V gene (reference sequence). This CDR3 is 14 amino acids long. DNA for the CDR3: TGTGCCAGTAGTGCCCCCGGGACAGCCTACGAGCAGTACTTC. Its translation is CASSAPGTAYEQYF.

This clone was detected a few times. The gene calls are TRBV7-8 and TRBJ2-7; tentative D call: TRBD2 (6 bases). The CDR3 spans 14 residues. Germline V gene data show CDR1 as SGHVS and CDR2 as FQNEAQ. V was clipped by 0 bases and J by 3 bases, with 9 bases between them. The CDR3 DNA reads TGTGCCAGCAGCTTAGCTGCGGGGAGCTACGAGCAGTACTTC. Protein sequence: CASSLAAGSYEQYF.

The chain carries TRBV27 and TRBJ2-1; no firm D call. CDR1 is MNHEY and CDR2 is SMNVEV in the germline V gene (reference sequence). The CDR3 length is 13 residues. V lost 3 bases and J lost 4, with 7 bases in between. CDR3 protein: CASSLSLYNEQFF. The CDR3 bases are TGTGCCAGCAGTTTGAGCCTGTACAATGAGCAGTTCTTC.

This chain connects TRBV4-3 to TRBJ1-3; D remains unclear. CDR1 is LGHNA and CDR2 is YSLEER in the germline V gene. This CDR3 has 14 amino acids. V gave up 2 bases and J gave up 4 bases, with 9 bases separating them. The CDR3 DNA is TGCGCCAGCAGCCAAAATCTTAGGGGAAACACCATATATTTT. Its protein product is CASSQNLRGNTIYF.

With respect to this clone: Other DNA sequences from this sample encode an identical CDR3 as well. The rearrangement joins TRBV18 to TRBJ1-1; D remains unclear. The V end was cut by 2 bases, the J end by 7 bases, with 8 bases between. Per the germline V gene, CDR1 is KGHSH and CDR2 is LQKENI. This CDR3 is built from 12 residues. The CDR3 DNA sequence: TGTGCCAGCTCACCAACCTCCGGTGAAGCTTTCTTT. This codes for CASSPTSGEAFF.

Only a few counts were recorded for this clone. V and J are TRBV5-1 and TRBJ1-6; a weak D match, TRBD1 (5 bases). This CDR3 is built from 14 residues. The ends were cut back, 2 bases at V and 5 bases at J, with 8 bases in the middle. Germline V CDR1 and CDR2: SGHRS, YFSETQ. The CDR3 region is CASSLQEDNSPLHF. CDR3 nucleotide sequence: TGCGCCAGCAGCTTACAGGAGGATAATTCACCCCTCCACTTT. Full variable domain (missing parts from reference TRBV5-1 and TRBJ1-6): KAGVTQTPRYLIKTRGQQVTLSCSPISGHRSVSWYQQTPGQGLQFLFEYFSETQRNKGNFPGRFSGRQFSNSRSEMNVSTLELGDSALYLCASSLQEDNSPLHFGNGTRLTVT.

This clone was seen just once. This chain links TRBV5-6 with TRBJ2-7; D possibly corresponds to TRBD2 (6 bases). Trimming took off 3 bases at V and 2 bases at J, with 9 bases between the two ends. The CDR3 extends over 13 amino acids. Germline V CDR1 and CDR2: SGHDT, YYEEEE. The CDR3 region has the DNA TGTGCCAGCAGCTGGGGGAGGACCTACGAGCAGTACTTC. This translates into CASSWGRTYEQYF. Based on the CDR3 plus reference TRBV5-6 and TRBJ2-7, the full variable domain is DAGVTQSPTHLIKTRGQQVTLRCSPKSGHDTVSWYQQALGQGPQFIFQYYEEEERQRGNFPDRFSGHQFPNYSSELNVNALLLGDSALYLCASSWGRTYEQYFGPGTRLTVT.

This rearrangement joins TRBV20-1 to TRBJ1-1; D remains unclear. Trimming cost V 6 bases and J 3 bases, with 8 bases left between them. The germline CDR1 and CDR2 sequences are DFQATT and SNEGSKA (reference sequence). The CDR3 spans 11 residues. This chain's CDR3 is CSAAEHTEAFF. In nucleotides, the CDR3 is TGCAGTGCGGCGGAGCACACTGAAGCTTTCTTT.

In its sample, this clone was seen a few times. The chain combines TRBV5-8 with TRBJ2-5; 8 bases are a match to TRBD1. The germline gives CDR1 SGHTS, CDR2 YDEGEE. V lost 4 bases, J lost 4 bases, and 6 bases stayed unmatched. CDR3 length: 14 amino acids. This chain's CDR3 is CASSLGQGGETQYF. DNA of the CDR3: TGTGCCAGCAGCCTAGGACAGGGCGGAGAGACCCAGTACTTC.

The CDR3 spells CASSLGTGGNQPQHF. CDR3 nucleotide sequence: TGTGCCAGCAGCTTAGGGACAGGAGGCAATCAGCCCCAGCATTTT. The chain links TRBV11-2 to TRBJ1-5, with 7 bases fitting TRBD1. This CDR3 has 15 residues. Unmatched junction bases numbered 2, after V lost 1 base and J lost 2 bases. Germline CDR1 and CDR2: SGHAT and FQNNGV.

The chain recombines TRBV28 with TRBJ1-5, with 9 bases that match TRBD1. V lost 2 bases and J lost 4; bases outside the gene matches: 6. Germline CDR1 and CDR2: MDHEN and SYDVKM. The CDR3 runs 16 residues. The CDR3 loop is CASSLRGQGLNQPQHF. DNA for the CDR3: TGTGCCAGCAGTTTAAGGGGACAGGGTCTGAATCAGCCCCAGCATTTT.

The chain recombines TRBV18 with TRBJ1-2; D uncertain. CDR3 length: 14 residues. Trimming shortened V by 3 bases and J by 3 bases, and 11 bases separated the two germline ends. The germline CDR1 and CDR2 sequences are KGHSH and LQKENI. The CDR3 protein is CASSPSRGDYGYTF. CDR3 DNA: TGTGCCAGCTCACCTTCCCGGGGAGACTATGGCTACACCTTC.

This clone was detected a few times. This chain uses TRBV4-2 with TRBJ1-2, with 9 bases matching TRBD1. In germline, CDR1 is LGHNA, CDR2 YNFKEQ. The CDR3 totals 17 residues. After removal of 0 bases from V and 7 bases from J, the junction contained 12 bases not matched to a gene. The CDR3 sequence: CASSQDPGTGMSAGYTF. CDR3 DNA sequence: TGTGCCAGCAGCCAAGATCCCGGGACAGGGATGTCAGCTGGCTACACCTTC.

This chain links TRBV5-6 with TRBJ2-5, with TRBD2 matching over 9 bases. The CDR3 loop spans 15 amino acids. Germline assignment: CDR1 SGHDT and CDR2 YYEEEE. The V segment lost 7 bases and the J segment 5 bases; nucleotides outside the gene matches: 12. The CDR3 nucleotides read TGTGCCAGCTTCCGCCATAGCGGGGGTCGGGAGACCCAGTACTTC. It codes for CASFRHSGGRETQYF.

The chain has TRBV10-3 and TRBJ2-7; 9 nucleotides line up with TRBD1. V dropped 4 bases and J dropped 3; count of bases not matched to a gene: 10. This CDR3 region has 16 residues. The germline V gene has CDR1 ENHRY and CDR2 SYGVKD. Here the CDR3 reads CAISAPEGTGNYEQYF. The CDR3 nucleotides are TGTGCCATCAGTGCCCCAGAAGGGACAGGGAACTACGAGCAGTACTTC.

The CDR3 bases are TGTGCCAGCATCGAGCGACCCCAATGGGTAGATACGCAGTATTTT. This codes for CASIERPQWVDTQYF. This chain connects TRBV5-5 to TRBJ2-3; D is uncertain. This CDR3 has 15 residues. V shed 6 bases and J shed 5 bases, with 19 bases lying between them. Germline V lookup: CDR1 SGHKS, CDR2 YYEKEE (reference sequence).

The chain recombines TRBV18 with TRBJ1-6, with D possibly matching TRBD1 (5 bases). CDR1 is KGHSH and CDR2 is LQKENI in the germline V gene. The CDR3 covers 13 residues. Trimming pared 5 bases from V and 8 bases from J, leaving 10 bases between. The CDR3 bases are TGTGCCAGCTCATCCGCCAGGGATTCACCCCTCCACTTT. It encodes CASSSARDSPLHF.

The chain joins TRBV2 to TRBJ2-7; D might be TRBD1 (6 bases). CDR3 length: 12 amino acids. V lost 7 bases and J lost 6, with 13 bases in between. CDR1 is SNHLY, CDR2 FYNNEI, per germline. Here the CDR3 reads CASNGDRSEQYF. CDR3 nucleotides: TGTGCCAGCAATGGTGACAGGTCCGAGCAGTACTTC.

This chain links TRBV6-5 with TRBJ1-2; D may be TRBD1 (5 bases). The CDR3 covers 14 residues. Germline values: CDR1 MNHEY, CDR2 SVGAGI. Trimming shortened V by 0 bases and J by 5 bases, and 10 bases separated the two germline ends. The CDR3 sequence: CASSYSWGRYGYTF. The CDR3 DNA reads TGTGCCAGCAGTTACTCGTGGGGACGGTATGGCTACACCTTC.